Detailed here is one TCR beta chain. Its target is unknown. Everyone who gave samples was a healthy Caucasian. This record comes from a study of identical twins. The study, taken as a whole, reports: Out-of-frame alpha sequences shared between twins exhibited an excess of low generation probability. Within monozygotic twins, out-of-frame TCR alpha sharing was underestimated by the models.

Germline V gene sequence: CDR1 SSHAT, CDR2 FNYEAQ (reference sequence). CDR3 size: 14 residues. Trimming took off 6 bases at V and 2 bases at J, with 12 bases between the two ends. Template switching, a step in the protocol, added a universal primer site, and cDNA carried unique molecular identifiers. TCRdb used MiXCR to reprocess the 5' RACE reads, holding one entry per CDR3 protein. The data show 300,000 to 350,000 distinct CDR3 sequences, around an eighth seen once. The sample also formed part of further work on yellow fever vaccine responses in identical twins.

The sample taken for sequencing was CD8+ T cells sorted from blood. The receptor comes from a woman aged 18-30 years in good health. The chain combines TRBV7-7 with TRBJ2-3; D might be TRBD2 (6 bases). CDR3 residues: CASSSLANTDTQYF. The CDR3 coding sequence is TGTGCCAGCAGTTCCCTAGCGAACACAGATACGCAGTATTTT. The complete variable domain, with remaining parts taken from reference TRBV7-7 and TRBJ2-3, reads GAGVSQSPRYKVTKRGQDVTLRCDPISSHATLYWYQQALGQGPEFLTYFNYEAQPDKSGLPSDRFSAERPEGSISTLTIQRTEQRDSAMYRCASSSLANTDTQYFGPGTRLTVL.